Presented here are 19 T cell receptor beta chains from one specimen sequenced in a study of long-term antiretroviral therapy in people with HIV. Samples were assayed with immunoSEQ v3.0 at survey level. Measured with immunoSEQ multiplex PCR; TCRdb has only the in-frame clones, and not every one. Of about 17,000 clones in the sample, 80% were seen once. The sequenced sample was unsorted PBMCs, obtained 0.1 years before starting antiretroviral therapy. The source is a man between 18 and 29 years old with HIV.

The chain combines TRBV5-5 with TRBJ1-1, with D unresolved. There are 15 residues in the CDR3. CDR1 and CDR2 from the germline V gene are SGHKS and YYEKEE (reference sequence). The V end lost 0 bases, the J end lost 0 bases, and 9 bases lay between the germline ends. The CDR3 DNA follows: TGTGCCAGCAGCTTGGCCGGCCAGCTGAACACTGAAGCTTTCTTT. It yields the protein CASSLAGQLNTEAFF.

The chain joins TRBV29-1 to TRBJ2-3, with TRBD2 matching 8 bases. From germline, CDR1 is SQVTM and CDR2 ANQGSEA. This CDR3 comprises 14 residues. The trim removed 6 bases at V and 3 bases at J, leaving 8 bases unmatched. CDR3 in amino acids: CSVGSGGATDTQYF. The CDR3, as DNA: TGCAGCGTGGGGTCCGGGGGGGCTACAGATACGCAGTATTTT.

This clone occurred once. This chain links TRBV2 with TRBJ2-3; 13 bases are shared with TRBD2. The V gene end was trimmed by 4 bases and the J gene end by 6 bases; junction bases not matched to a gene: 4. The CDR3 extends over 15 amino acids. Germline V CDR1 and CDR2: SNHLY, FYNNEI. The CDR3 nucleotides are TGTGCCAGCAGTGGGACTAGCGGGAGTCCCGATACGCAGTATTTT. It translates to CASSGTSGSPDTQYF.

This chain connects TRBV7-9 to TRBJ2-2, with 7 bases that match TRBD1. CDR1 and CDR2 (germline): SEHNR, FQNEAQ (reference sequence). The CDR3 has 15 amino acids. The J segment lost 5 bases and the V segment lost 2 bases, leaving 5 bases of the junction unmatched. CDR3: CASSLRDSRTGELFF. DNA for the CDR3: TGTGCCAGCAGCTTACGGGACAGCCGGACCGGGGAGCTGTTTTTT.

This clone is categorized as large. The V call is TRBV28, the J call TRBJ2-1; 12 bases map to TRBD2. V trimming: 5 bases; J trimming: 0 bases; junction bases outside the gene matches: 5. From germline, CDR1 is MDHEN and CDR2 SYDVKM. This CDR3 has 17 amino acids. The CDR3 protein is CASSLSTSGSSYNEQFF. DNA for the CDR3: TGTGCCAGCAGTCTATCGACTAGCGGGAGCTCCTACAATGAGCAGTTCTTC.

J is TRBJ2-5 and V is TRBV29-1; either TRBD1 or TRBD2 may fit D (6 bases each). Per germline, CDR1 SQVTM and CDR2 ANQGSEA. This CDR3 has 13 residues. Trimming pared 1 base from V and 5 bases from J, leaving 11 bases between. CDR3 residues: CSVEAGARETQYF. CDR3 in DNA: TGCAGCGTTGAAGCGGGGGCGCGGGAGACCCAGTACTTC.

This chain connects TRBV5-1 to TRBJ2-7, with 8 bases aligning to TRBD1. V shed 4 bases, J shed 2 bases, and the junction held 5 bases outside the gene matches. The germline V gene has CDR1 SGHRS and CDR2 YFSETQ. The CDR3 length is 14 residues. CDR3 coding DNA: TGCGCCAGCAGCATGGGACAGGTAGCCTACGAGCAGTACTTC. It yields the protein CASSMGQVAYEQYF.

This clone occurred a few times. V is TRBV9 and J is TRBJ2-2; tentatively, D is TRBD2 (6 bases). The CDR3 runs to 15 residues. V shed 4 bases and J shed 0 bases, with 10 bases lying between them. Looked up from germline, CDR1 is SGDLS and CDR2 is YYNGEE. CDR3 protein: CASSTASANTGELFF. The CDR3 DNA sequence: TGTGCCAGCAGCACAGCTAGCGCGAACACCGGGGAGCTGTTTTTT.

The chain carries TRBV28 and TRBJ1-5, with 9 bases matching TRBD1. The junction had 3 bases not matched to a gene; V was cut back by 4 bases and J by 2 bases. CDR1 and CDR2 from the germline V gene are MDHEN and SYDVKM. The length of the CDR3 is 15 residues. CDR3 nucleotides: TGTGCCAGCAGTTCACAGGGGGCGGGCAATCAGCCCCAGCATTTT. It translates to CASSSQGAGNQPQHF.

This rearrangement joins TRBV7-2 to TRBJ2-1, with D perhaps TRBD2 (6 bases). The CDR3 is 16 amino acids. The germline CDR1 and CDR2 sequences are SGHTA and FQGNSA. Trimming took 2 bases from V and 0 from J, leaving 11 bases between them. The CDR3 coding sequence is TGTGCCAGCAGCTTACGACCTAGCGACTCCTACAATGAGCAGTTCTTC. It codes for CASSLRPSDSYNEQFF.

The genes are TRBV6-5 and TRBJ1-2; TRBD1 might be the D (5 bases). V dropped 6 bases and J dropped 8 bases, with 22 bases sitting between them. Germline CDR1 is MNHEY and CDR2 is SVGAGI. This CDR3 contains 15 residues. The chain's CDR3 is CASSETSGDYLGYTF. In nucleotides, the CDR3 is TGTGCCAGCAGCGAAACATCGGGGGATTATTTAGGCTACACCTTC.

V and J are TRBV5-6 and TRBJ2-1; perhaps D is TRBD1 or TRBD2 (5 bases each). V gave up 8 bases and J gave up 6 bases, with 12 bases separating them. The CDR3 runs 12 residues. CDR1 is SGHDT, CDR2 YYEEEE, per germline. CDR3 sequence: CASSPGPNEQFF. The CDR3 nucleotides are TGTGCCAGTTCCCCGGGGCCCAATGAGCAGTTCTTC.

The chain combines TRBV5-1 with TRBJ1-6; D uncertain. Per germline, CDR1 SGHRS and CDR2 YFSETQ. The CDR3 is 13 amino acids. The ends were cut back, 4 bases at V and 4 bases at J, with 6 bases in the middle. The CDR3 here is CASSTGYNSPLHF. In DNA form, the CDR3 reads TGCGCCAGCAGCACCGGGTATAATTCACCCCTCCACTTT. Full variable domain (missing parts from reference TRBV5-1 and TRBJ1-6): KAGVTQTPRYLIKTRGQQVTLSCSPISGHRSVSWYQQTPGQGLQFLFEYFSETQRNKGNFPGRFSGRQFSNSRSEMNVSTLELGDSALYLCASSTGYNSPLHFGNGTRLTVT.

The V and J genes are TRBV7-9 and TRBJ2-1; D is unresolved. The CDR3 has 11 amino acids. V lost 1 base and J 10 bases, leaving 5 bases between the germline ends. From germline, CDR1 is SEHNR and CDR2 FQNEAQ (reference sequence). The CDR3 DNA follows: TGTGCCAGCAGCTTAGATAGGGAGCAGTTCTTC. Translated: CASSLDREQFF.

This clone is deemed medium-sized. DNA of the CDR3: TGTGCCAGCAGATACGGTTTACTCGGACAGGGGGCAGAGAGGAGATCCTACGAGCAGTACTTC. It yields the protein CASRYGLLGQGAERRSYEQYF. The genes are TRBV2 and TRBJ2-7; 11 positions agree with TRBD1. The J segment lost 1 base and the V segment lost 6 bases, leaving 23 bases of the junction unmatched. The CDR3 sequence is 21 residues long. Germline V CDR1 and CDR2: SNHLY, FYNNEI.

This sequence joins TRBV19 and TRBJ1-2, with D perhaps matching TRBD1 (6 bases). The CDR3 length is 13 residues. Germline V CDR1 and CDR2: LNHDA, SQIVND (reference sequence). Trimming shortened V by 5 bases and J by 8 bases, and 15 bases separated the two germline ends. CDR3 residues: CASSHQGFRGYTF. Written as DNA, the CDR3 is TGTGCCAGTAGTCATCAGGGGTTTAGAGGCTACACCTTC.

Sample share makes this clone medium-sized. The genes are TRBV28 and TRBJ2-2, with D unresolved. The length of the CDR3 is 16 residues. The V and J ends lost 6 bases and 0 bases respectively, with 14 bases between them. Germline CDR1 MDHEN, CDR2 SYDVKM. The CDR3 region is CASRTPFRSNTGELFF. DNA of the CDR3: TGTGCCAGCAGGACTCCTTTCCGATCGAACACCGGGGAGCTGTTTTTT.

A single count supports this clone. The chain combines TRBV10-3 with TRBJ2-3; possible D gene TRBD2, 5 bases. The CDR3 runs to 16 residues. Germline V gives CDR1 ENHRY, CDR2 SYGVKD. V was pared by 2 bases and J by 8 bases, with 20 bases between. The CDR3 nucleotides are TGTGCCATCAGTGAGGGGTCTGGGCTGGCCGCGGGTACGCAGTATTTT. Translation: CAISEGSGLAAGTQYF.

The chain is built from TRBV6-1 and TRBJ2-1, with a weak D call TRBD1 (5 bases). V was clipped by 2 bases and J by 4 bases, with 9 bases between them. From germline, CDR1 is MNHNS and CDR2 SASEGT. The CDR3 runs to 14 residues. CDR3 sequence: CASSESNRYNEQFF. CDR3 coding DNA: TGTGCCAGCAGTGAATCAAACAGGTACAATGAGCAGTTCTTC.